This T cell receptor (beta chain) stems from a study of blood T cell repertoires in COVID-19. About the research overall: Some COVID-19 samples were acute and others convalescent; all came from the United States, Italy and Spain. Sources were T cells, B-cell-depleted T cells, or PBMCs; the material itself was cDNA or gDNA.

In the authors' workflow: Nucleated cell counts were estimated from reference gene primer amplification. Profiled with immunoSEQ multiplex PCR; TCRdb holds only in-frame clones, not every one. V and J calls and clone size are as listed in that table; D and trimming were resolved from the DNA. The sample includes a few hundred thousand clones, 88% of them seen just once. The source material was peripheral blood. The TCR comes from a man in his sixties who had recovered from COVID-19.

The chain's CDR3 is CASSHTSEQFF. The CDR3 DNA follows: TGTGCCAGCAGTCACACTAGCGAGCAGTTCTTC. V and J are TRBV6-5 and TRBJ2-1; possible D gene TRBD2, 6 bases. The CDR3 consists of 11 residues. Germline lookup yields CDR1 MNHEY and CDR2 SVGAGI. Trimming cost V 5 bases and J 10 bases, with 9 bases left between them.